These 20 T cell receptor beta chains were sequenced from one sample in a study of glioma-infiltrating T cells. TCR alpha and beta CDR3 regions were amplified from RNA using iRepertoire nested multiplex PCR. Each CDR3 protein is one row after TCRdb ran MiXCR on the multiplex PCR reads. The data hold 45,000 or so distinct CDR3 sequences, with about 20% observed a single time. The source material was glioma tissue, nonneoplastic brain tissue, or PBMCs (not recorded which). The receptors derive from a human donor with low-grade glioma or glioblastoma, undergoing nonglioma brain surgery, or in good health (not recorded which).

The chain is built from TRBV6-5 and TRBJ1-5; D call uncertain. This CDR3 region has 14 residues. Per germline, CDR1 MNHEY and CDR2 SVGAGI. V was trimmed by 6 bases and J by 4 bases, leaving 13 bases between them. The CDR3 here is CASSRVRENQPQHF. DNA for the CDR3: TGTGCCAGCAGCCGTGTGAGGGAGAATCAGCCCCAGCATTTT.

V usage is TRBV5-1 and J usage is TRBJ2-3; D is ambiguous. Germline V lookup: CDR1 SGHRS, CDR2 YFSETQ. The CDR3 length is 13 residues. Deletions cut 0 bases from V and 4 bases from J, with 6 bases between. In DNA form, the CDR3 reads TGCGCCAGCAGCTTGGCCCCCCCAGATACGCAGTATTTT. Translated: CASSLAPPDTQYF.

This clonotype was picked up a small number of times. This may arise from a read error, as a much more abundant clone is one base away. V is TRBV3-1 and J is TRBJ1-2, with 7 bases aligning to TRBD1. The germline V gene has CDR1 LGHDT and CDR2 YNNKEL (reference sequence). This CDR3 has 12 amino acids. CDR3 nucleotides: TGTGCCAGCAGGACAGGGATGGATGGCTACGCCTTC. This sequence encodes CASRTGMDGYAF.

The chain uses TRBV5-1 and TRBJ2-5; D is unresolved. Germline V lookup: CDR1 SGHRS, CDR2 YFSETQ. The length of the CDR3 is 14 residues. Trimming took 3 bases from V and 2 from J, leaving 11 bases between them. CDR3 residues: CASSSILGQETQYF. The CDR3 bases are TGCGCCAGCAGCTCGATCCTAGGACAAGAGACCCAGTACTTC.

This clonotype was found many times. The missing conserved phenylalanine or tryptophan at the end of this CDR3 makes a read error likely. The chain joins TRBV6-1 to TRBJ2-7; TRBD1 is a possible D gene (6 bases). This CDR3 is 14 amino acids long. Germline CDR1 MNHNS, CDR2 SASEGT. The V gene lost 6 bases and the J gene lost 2 bases, with 14 bases spanning the gap. CDR3 sequence (DNA): TGTGCCAGCAGCTCTGACAGGACAGCCTACGAGCAGTACCTC. It codes for CASSSDRTAYEQYL.

There are many counts of this clonotype. The rearrangement uses TRBV5-1 and TRBJ2-6, with D possibly matching TRBD1 (6 bases). Between the trimmed V and J ends, which lost 4 bases and 7 bases, there was a span of 18 bases. Germline CDR1 SGHRS, CDR2 YFSETQ. This CDR3 has 16 amino acids. The CDR3 DNA reads as TGCGCCAGCAGCCCTGACGGACAGCCCGGTGCCAACGTCCTGACTTTC. Amino acids: CASSPDGQPGANVLTF.

In this sample, this clonotype turned up many times. The chain links TRBV3-1 to TRBJ1-5; D call uncertain. Germline CDR1 LGHDT, CDR2 YNNKEL (reference sequence). The V end was cut by 4 bases, the J end by 5 bases, with 9 bases between. This CDR3 spans 13 amino acids. The CDR3 sequence: CASSPSGDQPQHF. DNA of the CDR3: TGTGCCAGCAGCCCCTCCGGGGATCAGCCCCAGCATTTT. Looking up the rest from reference TRBV3-1 and TRBJ1-5 gives the full variable domain: DTAVSQTPKYLVTQMGNDKSIKCEQNLGHDTMYWYKQDSKKFLKIMFSYNNKELIINETVPNRFSPKSPDKAHLNLHINSLELGDSAVYFCASSPSGDQPQHFGDGTRLSIL.

This clonotype has ten or more counts. The J gene is TRBJ1-6, the V gene TRBV2; maybe TRBD1 (5 bases). Between the trimmed V and J ends, which lost 8 bases and 4 bases, there was a span of 12 bases. The germline V gene encodes CDR1 SNHLY and CDR2 FYNNEI. This CDR3 is 14 amino acids long. The chain's CDR3 is CASGGPGYNSPLHF. CDR3 DNA sequence: TGTGCCAGCGGGGGACCCGGGTATAATTCACCCCTCCACTTT.

This clonotype was found many times. V gene TRBV6-1 combines with J gene TRBJ2-7; tentatively, D is TRBD2 (5 bases). V lost 6 bases and J 3 bases, leaving 12 bases between the germline ends. The germline CDR1 and CDR2 sequences are MNHNS and SASEGT. CDR3 size: 13 residues. This CDR3 is CASRRVSLYEQYF. The CDR3 DNA follows: TGTGCCAGCAGGAGGGTCTCCCTCTACGAGCAGTACTTC.

This clonotype was observed a handful of times. V and J are TRBV29-1 and TRBJ2-1; D is undetermined. Trimming took 4 bases from V and 8 from J, leaving 6 bases between them. Per the germline V gene, CDR1 is SQVTM and CDR2 is ANQGSEA. CDR3 length: 10 amino acids. The CDR3 loop is CSVVGDEQFF. The CDR3 DNA follows: TGCAGCGTTGTCGGCGATGAGCAGTTCTTC.

This clonotype was seen repeatedly, ten times or more. The chain is built from TRBV19 and TRBJ2-1, with TRBD1 matching 7 bases. J gave up 4 bases and V 3 bases, and 12 bases lay outside the gene matches. The CDR3 loop spans 17 amino acids. The germline CDR1 and CDR2 sequences are LNHDA and SQIVND (reference sequence). The CDR3 sequence is CASSMVSGGFPYNEQFF. CDR3 nucleotides: TGTGCCAGTAGTATGGTGTCAGGGGGATTCCCTTACAATGAGCAGTTCTTC. Full variable domain (remainder filled in from reference TRBV19 and TRBJ2-1): DGGITQSPKYLFRKEGQNVTLSCEQNLNHDAMYWYRQDPGQGLRLIYYSQIVNDFQKGDIAEGYSVSREKKESFPLTVTSAQKNPTAFYLCASSMVSGGFPYNEQFFGPGTRLTVL.

In this sample, this clonotype turned up many times. The chain carries TRBV2 and TRBJ2-7, with D possibly matching TRBD2 (5 bases). The length of the CDR3 is 16 residues. CDR1 is SNHLY, CDR2 FYNNEI, per germline. Trimming took 4 bases from V and 3 from J, leaving 19 bases between them. The CDR3 region has the DNA TGTGCCAGCAGTGGAATGGAGGCAGGTTTGGGCTACGAGCAGTACTTC. It translates to CASSGMEAGLGYEQYF.

Ten or more counts support this clonotype. The CDR3 coding sequence is TGCAGTGCTAGTAAGGCCCCTGGGCAGTTCTTC. This translates into CSASKAPGQFF. The V and J genes are TRBV20-1 and TRBJ2-1; D remains unclear. Germline CDR1 DFQATT, CDR2 SNEGSKA (reference sequence). V dropped 3 bases and J dropped 12 bases, with 12 bases sitting between them. The CDR3 consists of 11 residues.

This clonotype was detected many times. The V gene is TRBV20-1, the J gene TRBJ2-1; D possibly corresponds to TRBD2 (5 bases). The V gene's germline CDR1 is DFQATT and CDR2 SNEGSKA (reference sequence). V lost 0 bases and J lost 10, with 13 bases in between. The CDR3 is 13 amino acids. The CDR3: CSAREVGVEEQFF. CDR3 DNA: TGCAGTGCTAGAGAAGTGGGAGTGGAAGAGCAGTTCTTC.

Concerning this clonotype: This sequence may be a read error, since a much larger clone differs from it by one base. The chain employs TRBV3-1 and TRBJ2-5, with 7 nucleotides matching TRBD1. The CDR3 runs to 15 residues. The trim removed 3 bases at V and 3 bases at J, leaving 7 bases unmatched. CDR1 is LGHDT and CDR2 is YNNKEL in the germline V gene (reference sequence). CDR3 amino acids: CASSQKGTAKETQYF. CDR3 coding DNA: TGTGCCAGCAGCCAGAAAGGGACAGCCAAAGAGACCCAGTACTTC.

A few counts support this clonotype. The chain combines TRBV4-1 with TRBJ2-1, with D possibly being TRBD1 (5 bases). The V gene's germline CDR1 is MGHRA and CDR2 YSYEKL. V was clipped by 1 base and J by 7 bases, with 17 bases between them. The CDR3 is made up of 16 amino acids. Here the CDR3 DNA reads TGCGCCAGCAGCCAAGGCCATGCAGGGTACGGGAATGAGCAGTTCTTC. The encoded protein is CASSQGHAGYGNEQFF.

The table lists this clonotype with a count of one. J is TRBJ1-5 and V is TRBV20-1; unclear D gene. The CDR3 runs to 14 residues. The germline gives CDR1 DFQATT, CDR2 SNEGSKA (reference sequence). The V end was cut by 5 bases, the J end by 11 bases, with 22 bases between. CDR3 in amino acids: CSAGVDPTLPSQHF. CDR3 in DNA: TGCAGTGCTGGCGTAGACCCAACCTTACCGTCCCAGCATTTT.

V and J are TRBV24-1 and TRBJ2-5; a possible D gene is TRBD1 (5 bases). Germline V gene lookup returns CDR1 KGHDR and CDR2 SFDVKD. The CDR3 has 14 amino acids. Trimming stripped 4 bases from V and 5 bases from J, with 13 bases between. The CDR3 region has the DNA TGTGCCACCAGTGACTCAGGGTTCCAGGAGACCCAGTACTTC. Its translation is CATSDSGFQETQYF.

This clonotype was recorded many times. V is TRBV7-2 and J is TRBJ1-2, with a weak D call TRBD1 (5 bases). V was shortened by 5 bases and J by 5 bases, with 12 bases between the two germline ends. Looked up from germline, CDR1 is SGHTA and CDR2 is FQGNSA. This CDR3 spans 13 amino acids. The chain's CDR3 is CASSTGGIYGYTF. As DNA, the CDR3 is TGTGCCAGCAGCACAGGAGGGATTTATGGCTACACCTTC.

The chain is built from TRBV24-1 and TRBJ2-7; 11 bases line up with TRBD1. Per the germline V gene, CDR1 is KGHDR and CDR2 is SFDVKD. V was clipped by 4 bases and J by 1 base; unmatched bases: 8. There are 17 residues in the CDR3. CDR3 DNA sequence: TGTGCCACCAGTGACGGACCCGGGACAGGGGGTTCCTACGAGCAGTACTTC. Protein product: CATSDGPGTGGSYEQYF.